The clone carrying this TCR beta chain has a single count. This sample was included in a study of cytomegalovirus exposure and HLA in healthy donors. Study as a whole: Findings of an earlier analysis included 117 million unique TCR beta sequences from roughly 190 million T cells. A data release that came early held about 89 million unique TCRs from HLA-typed donors.

This CDR3 comprises 17 residues. From germline, CDR1 is MDHEN and CDR2 SYDVKM. Trimming took 5 bases from V and 2 from J, leaving 21 bases between them. The primer mix had 60 Vbeta and 13 Jbeta primers. Profiling relied on immunoSEQ multiplex PCR, and the TCRdb table lists in-frame clones only, not all of them. The sample has around 50,000 clones; about 70% are singletons. The chain joins TRBV28 to TRBJ1-1; D might be TRBD1 (5 bases). What was sequenced was PBMCs. This TCR came from a woman between 45 and 65 years old in good health and CMV-seropositive. Here the CDR3 DNA reads TGTGCCAGCAGTCTTCGCACCTCCGGGACTTTCAACACTGAAGCTTTCTTT. Protein: CASSLRTSGTFNTEAFF.